This T cell receptor (beta chain) emerged from a study of cytomegalovirus exposure and HLA in healthy donors (dated by TCRdb to the late 2010s). About the study as a whole: In an earlier analysis of about 560 of the donors, 276 Gb of sequence data and 117 million unique TCR beta sequences from roughly 180 million T cells were reported. The study aimed to test whether cataloging public T cell receptors could reveal signatures of past pathogen exposure. An earlier analysis of around 580 of the donors used high-throughput TCR beta sequencing to judge whether each TCR beta V gene segment behaved as functional or pseudogenic. The number of donors typed differed by locus, with roughly 629-640 for A, B, C, DRB1 and DQB1, around 500 for DQA1, over 600 for DPA1, and some 450 for DPB1. The study combined high-throughput TCR immunosequencing, statistical association of individual TCRs with disease status, and machine learning to predict cytomegalovirus infection status. In addition to the first cohort of 666 subjects, a separate validation cohort of 100 to 150 different subjects was used. Because of strong linkage in the cohort, 4 to 6 DR-DQ haplotypes were treated as single units for association and clustering. A later analysis re-examined previously published TCR beta repertoires from hundreds of donors and added high-resolution HLA genotyping to investigate patterns of TCR occurrence. Class I and class II HLA loci were covered by the typing at four-digit resolution. The study used immunosequencing to profile the T cell repertoires of approximately 630 subjects and linked those repertoires to cytomegalovirus serostatus. In a later genetic analysis, genome-wide SNP genotypes for about 55% of the roughly 700 donors were used, and that subset was treated as a discovery cohort. In the later analysis, no new phenotypic data were used to find candidate immune exposures; instead, reliance was placed on TCR beta sequences and their occurrence across donors. On average, about 200,000 unique TCR beta nucleotide sequences were sequenced per donor among 300 to 500 genotyped donors of the cohort, with roughly 18% of those sequences being non-productive. An early release that covered 500 to 800 HLA-typed donors contained approximately 300 gigabases of sequencing data and about 84 million unique TCR sequences. Among the roughly 400 genotyped donors, around 81% belonged to the genetic ancestry cluster associated with self-reported Caucasian donors. Every repertoire in the discovery cohort had been generated on one and the same sequencing platform. Donor age, sex, ethnicity and CMV serostatus were collected together with the repertoire data.

The method was the immunoSEQ multiplex PCR assay. For the multiplex PCR, a mixture combining 60 forward primers for TCR Vbeta segments and 13 reverse primers for TCR Jbeta segments was used. A multiplex PCR assay on genomic DNA amplified the CDR3 region of rearranged TCR beta genes. The Illumina HiSeq System was used to sequence the amplified TCR beta libraries as 87-base-pair reads. Processing in the source paper ran as follows. A later analysis tallied roughly 78 million unique TCR beta chains across the 666 repertoires, and about 10 million of those chains were shared by two or more donors. Raw reads were error-corrected and collapsed into unique sequences with a nearest-neighbor algorithm that merged closely related sequences to remove PCR and sequencing errors. To assign V, D and J gene segments, CDR3 sequences were aligned to IMGT reference sequences. For a sequence to be retained, a match of at least six nucleotides was required to both a V gene segment and a J gene segment. Rearrangements were called productive when the CDR3 lacked stop codons and stayed in frame with V and J; all others were non-productive. CDR3 was defined by IMGT convention, running from the second conserved V-encoded cysteine to the conserved J-encoded phenylalanine. In an earlier analysis of some 550 of the donors, sequences lacking an unambiguous match to a single V gene segment were excluded. In an earlier analysis of 500 to 750 of the donors, V segments were called functional above 56.7% productive rearrangements and were called segregating when the between-donor standard deviation exceeded 5%. To diagnose cytomegalovirus status from the catalog of TCR beta chain sequences, a statistical classification framework was built. In a later analysis, TCR nucleotide sequences were compared against IMGT/GENE-DB human TR gene sequences so that V and J genes could be assigned. A later analysis assigned CDR3 sequences and most-parsimonious VDJ recombination scenarios with the TCRdist pipeline. In a later analysis, each TCR beta chain was defined by its CDR3 amino acid sequence together with its V-gene family, and reads lacking a unique V-gene family were excluded. In a later analysis, 550 to 650 highly shared, low-generation-probability nucleotide sequences were removed to address suspected cross-contamination and a sequencing artifact. In a later analysis, a clonal expansion index for each public chain was calculated from normalized within-repertoire ranks of inferred template counts. A later analysis computed generation probabilities with a VDJ recombination model fitted to out-of-frame rearrangements, and checked the results against IGoR. A later analysis scored TCR-TCR, TCR-HLA and TCR-CMV co-occurrence with hypergeometric tests, applying a repertoire-size bias correction to TCR pairs. False discovery rates were estimated in a later analysis by permuting HLA or CMV assignments 20 times. In a later analysis, co-occurring TCRs were grouped with DBSCAN, and TCRdist sequence similarity was added when clustering was performed within HLA-allele-positive subsets. Co-occurrence clustering excluded repertoires with fewer than 30,000 or more than 120,000 public chains, plus five with anomalous nucleotide sharing. Not all clones reach the TCRdb copy of this immuneACCESS table, which keeps in-frame sequences only. Checked studies attribute under half of the gap to unresolved V genes and leave the rest unexplained. The V and J calls and clone size were taken over from that table, and D and trimming were inferred from the DNA. The sample table shows about 120,000 clones, and 65% to 80% are seen once. The ten largest clones represent 30% of the sample.

As concerns this clone: The antigen it binds to is not known. Base qualities are missing; no much larger clone stands one base away.

The CDR3, from cysteine to phenylalanine, totals 13 residues. The sequence is cut down to CDR3 DNA, 39 bases in frame from base 1. Here V drops 4 bases and J drops 8 bases, and the junction holds 4 bases not matched to any gene. Taken from the germline V gene (reference sequence), the CDR1 and CDR2 loops are SEHNR and FQNEAQ. Beyond this particular receptor, the publication reports: A later analysis reported that several top co-occurrence clusters appeared linked to parvovirus B19, influenza, CMV and Epstein-Barr virus. Because HLA typing was missing for some donors at each locus, association tests included only the typed subset. A further reported finding was that TCR beta sequences accurately predicted the HLA-A and HLA-B alleles for most subjects in the first cohort. Cytomegalovirus status was reported to be diagnosed by the classifier with high specificity and sensitivity in both the original and validation cohorts. According to the authors, the approach could potentially be generalized to other disease states and immunological phenotypes. While some public TCRs were present in many individuals, most TCR sequences turned up only very rarely across donors. A cluster of highly shared sequence variants was judged likely to be a technical artifact of the sequencing pipeline. Some IMGT-functional V segments, including TRBV6-2 and TRBV6-3, could not be told apart with the 87-base-pair reads, so those segments were excluded. The cohort was sequenced for TCR beta chains only, and without alpha or paired-chain data the features that could be detected were limited. Correlated functional status among segregating V segments might reflect linkage disequilibrium, but an unknown experimental factor could not be ruled out. Broadly in line with IMGT annotations, most TCR beta V segments showed up in productive rearrangements about 90% or about 30% of the time in an earlier analysis of approximately 640 of the donors. In a later analysis, some 17,000 TCR beta sequences were associated with specific HLA alleles at a false discovery rate of 0.05. A few of the identified cytomegalovirus-associated TCR beta chains were confirmed in vitro to be specific for cytomegalovirus antigens. Because counts were too low, seventeen rarely observed V segments, including chromosome 9 orphons, were left out of the earlier analysis of about 500 of the donors. Roughly uniform sequencing depth across donors was assumed in presence/absence analyses, although this assumption may not hold. When HLA alleles, especially DR and DQ, strongly co-occurred, TCR associations were difficult to assign to individual alleles. Most CMV-associated TCR beta chains appeared to be HLA-restricted in a later analysis, and the HLA associations seemed to be driven largely by CMV exposure. Immune exposure information for the cohort was limited to CMV serostatus. In a later analysis, HLA-associated TCR beta chains were found to be more clonally expanded and to have lower generation probabilities than equally common non-associated chains. The study listed 164 TCR beta chains as associated with cytomegalovirus. A later analysis found that TCR association rates varied across HLA loci, with DRB1 alleles showing the most associated TCRs and HLA-C alleles the fewest. An association between a missense DCLRE1C variant and V-gene and J-gene trimming of TCR beta chains was found in a later genetic analysis and replicated in an independent cohort. According to a later genetic analysis, donors in an Asian-associated ancestry cluster had fewer N-insertions in productive TCRs than the approximately 650-donor mean.

The cohort consisted of more than 650 healthy bone marrow donors. At the time of sampling, every cohort member was nominally healthy, though immune exposures that went unrecorded were likely present. The donor was CMV seropositive and was included in the group of 250 to 350 seropositive cohort members. A peripheral blood sample was collected from each donor, and TCR beta sequencing was performed on peripheral blood mononuclear cells. The Qiagen DNeasy Blood Extraction Kit was used to extract genomic DNA from the blood cell samples. This clonotype was obtained from a man between 60 and 75 years old in good health and CMV-seropositive. The rearrangement joined TRBV7-9 to TRBJ1-5; 8 nucleotides in the junction match TRBD1. Sequencing was done on a sample of PBMCs. This receptor carries the CDR3 CASSSTGAKPQHF. The DNA sequence follows: TGTGCCAGCAGCTCGACAGGGGCTAAGCCCCAGCATTTT. The CDR3 plus the reference TRBV7-9 and TRBJ1-5 genes for the other parts give the full variable domain: DTGVSQNPRHKITKRGQNVTFRCDPISEHNRLYWYRQTLGQGPEFLTYFQNEAQLEKSRLLSDRFSAERPKGSFSTLEIQRTEQGDSAMYLCASSSTGAKPQHFGDGTRLSIL.